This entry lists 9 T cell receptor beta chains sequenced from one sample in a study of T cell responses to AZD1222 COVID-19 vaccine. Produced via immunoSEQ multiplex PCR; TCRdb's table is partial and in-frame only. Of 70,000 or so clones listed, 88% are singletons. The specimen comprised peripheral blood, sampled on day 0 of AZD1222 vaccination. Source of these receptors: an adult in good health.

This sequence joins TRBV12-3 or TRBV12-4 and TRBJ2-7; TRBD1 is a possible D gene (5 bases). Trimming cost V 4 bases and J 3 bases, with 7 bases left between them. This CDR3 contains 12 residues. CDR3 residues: CASSSDSYEQYF. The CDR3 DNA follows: TGTGCCAGCAGTTCCGACAGCTACGAGCAGTACTTC.

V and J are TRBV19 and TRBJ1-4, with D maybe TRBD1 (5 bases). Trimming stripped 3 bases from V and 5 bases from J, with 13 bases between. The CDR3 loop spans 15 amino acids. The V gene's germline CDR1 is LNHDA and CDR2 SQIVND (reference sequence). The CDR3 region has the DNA TGTGCCAGTAGTATTTCGGGCAGGGAGAATGAAAAACTGTTTTTT. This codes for CASSISGRENEKLFF.

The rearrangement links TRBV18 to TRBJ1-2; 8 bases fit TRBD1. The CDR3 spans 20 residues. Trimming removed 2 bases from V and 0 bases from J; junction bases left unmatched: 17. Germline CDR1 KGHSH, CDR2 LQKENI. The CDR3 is CASSPSFLIQTGQANYGYTF. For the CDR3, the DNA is TGTGCCAGCTCACCATCTTTCTTAATTCAAACGGGACAGGCTAACTATGGCTACACCTTC.

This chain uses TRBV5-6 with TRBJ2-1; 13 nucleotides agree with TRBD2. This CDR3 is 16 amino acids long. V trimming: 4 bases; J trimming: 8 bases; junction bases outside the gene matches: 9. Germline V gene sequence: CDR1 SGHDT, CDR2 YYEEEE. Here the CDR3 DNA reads TGTGCCAGCAGCGCCCGGACTAGCGGGAGAAGGGATGAGCAGTTCTTC. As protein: CASSARTSGRRDEQFF.

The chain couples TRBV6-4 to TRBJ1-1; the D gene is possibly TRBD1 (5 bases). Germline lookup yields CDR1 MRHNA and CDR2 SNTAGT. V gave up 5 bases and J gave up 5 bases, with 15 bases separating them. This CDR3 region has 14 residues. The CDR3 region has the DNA TGTGCCAGCAGTCCAGGGTTCCGAGGGACTGAAGCTTTCTTT. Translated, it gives CASSPGFRGTEAFF.

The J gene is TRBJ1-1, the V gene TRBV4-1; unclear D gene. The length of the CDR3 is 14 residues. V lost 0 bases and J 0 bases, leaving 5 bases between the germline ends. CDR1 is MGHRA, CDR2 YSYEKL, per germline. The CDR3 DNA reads TGCGCCAGCAGCCAAGAGGGAGTGAACACTGAAGCTTTCTTT. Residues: CASSQEGVNTEAFF.

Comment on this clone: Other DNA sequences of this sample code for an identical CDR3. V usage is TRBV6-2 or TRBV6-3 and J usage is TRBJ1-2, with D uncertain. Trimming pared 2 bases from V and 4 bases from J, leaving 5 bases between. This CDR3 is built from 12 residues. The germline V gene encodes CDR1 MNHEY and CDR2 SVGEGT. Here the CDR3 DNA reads TGTGCCAGCAGTTACGGGCCCTATGGCTACACCTTC. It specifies CASSYGPYGYTF.

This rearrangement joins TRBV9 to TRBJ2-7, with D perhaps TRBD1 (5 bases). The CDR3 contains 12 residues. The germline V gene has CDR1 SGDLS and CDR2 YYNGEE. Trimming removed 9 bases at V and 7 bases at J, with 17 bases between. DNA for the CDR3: TGTGCCAACCGAAAAGGGCCAGGGGAGCAGTACTTC. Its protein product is CANRKGPGEQYF.

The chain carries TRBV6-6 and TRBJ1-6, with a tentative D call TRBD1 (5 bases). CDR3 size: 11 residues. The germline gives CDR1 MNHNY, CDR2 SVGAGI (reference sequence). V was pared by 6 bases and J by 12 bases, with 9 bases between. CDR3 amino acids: CASRDNKPLHF. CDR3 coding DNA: TGTGCCAGCAGGGACAATAAACCCCTCCACTTT.